A single sample is the source of the 2 T cell receptor beta chains below, sequenced in a study of blood T cell repertoires in COVID-19. Repertoires were generated with immunoSEQ multiplex PCR, while TCRdb's copy carries only in-frame clones and drops some. The sample lists approximately 170,000 clones, 70% to 85% occurring once. The sequenced material came from PBMCs or T cells enriched from blood (not recorded which). Source of these receptors: a man aged 50 to 59 who had recovered from COVID-19.

This clone was seen more than once but under ten times. The J gene is TRBJ2-2, the V gene TRBV5-1; D might be TRBD1 (6 bases). The V and J ends lost 5 bases and 5 bases respectively, with 22 bases between them. This CDR3 is 17 amino acids long. CDR1 and CDR2 from the germline V gene are SGHRS and YFSETQ. In DNA, the CDR3 is TGCGCCAGCAGGGTGGGAGTACAGGGATCGTGGACCGGGGAGCTGTTTTTT. This sequence encodes CASRVGVQGSWTGELFF.

This sequence joins TRBV29-1 and TRBJ1-1, with 7 bases identical to TRBD1. This CDR3 has 14 residues. Per germline, CDR1 SQVTM and CDR2 ANQGSEA. V was clipped by 3 bases and J by 1 base; unmatched bases: 5. The CDR3 nucleotides are TGCAGCGTTGAGCCGGGACAGCGGAACACTGAAGCTTTCTTT. Translated: CSVEPGQRNTEAFF. The variable domain in full, with the rest retrieved from reference TRBV29-1 and TRBJ1-1, is SAVISQKPSRDICQRGTSLTIQCQVDSQVTMMFWYRQQPGQSLTLIATANQGSEATYESGFVIDKFPISRPNLTFSTLTVSNMSPEDSSIYLCSVEPGQRNTEAFFGQGTRLTVV.